This passage covers 11 T cell receptor beta chains from one sample sequenced in a study of blood T cell repertoires in COVID-19. TCRdb's table, derived via immunoSEQ multiplex PCR, lists solely in-frame clones and lacks some. The data hold 150,000 to 200,000 clones, with roughly 84% observed a single time. The sequenced sample was peripheral blood. The receptors come from a woman older than 75 with active or convalescent COVID-19.

CDR3 sequence: CASGLGQGSNTIYF. The CDR3 bases are TGTGCTAGTGGTTTGGGACAGGGTTCAAACACCATATATTTT. The rearrangement uses TRBV12-5 and TRBJ1-3; 7 bases align to TRBD1. The CDR3 covers 14 residues. Trimming cost V 1 base and J 6 bases; bases outside gene matches: 3. Germline-derived CDR1 and CDR2 are LGHNT and FRNRAP.

The chain has TRBV27 and TRBJ1-2, with TRBD1 matching 9 bases. This CDR3 comprises 13 residues. V shed 6 bases, J shed 7 bases, and the junction held 6 bases outside the gene matches. Per the germline V gene, CDR1 is MNHEY and CDR2 is SMNVEV (reference sequence). This CDR3 reads CASRTGGESGYTF. CDR3 DNA sequence: TGTGCCAGCAGAACAGGGGGCGAGAGTGGCTACACCTTC.

The rearrangement links TRBV7-2 to TRBJ1-2, with 11 nucleotides matching TRBD1. The CDR3 spans 14 residues. Germline V gives CDR1 SGHTA, CDR2 FQGNSA. The V gene end was trimmed by 1 base and the J gene end by 6 bases; junction bases not matched to a gene: 1. CDR3 in amino acids: CASSLGTGGDGYTF. Here the CDR3 DNA reads TGTGCCAGCAGCTTAGGGACAGGGGGCGATGGCTACACCTTC. Looking up the rest from reference TRBV7-2 and TRBJ1-2 gives the full variable domain: GAGVSQSPSNKVTEKGKDVELRCDPISGHTALYWYRQSLGQGLEFLIYFQGNSAPDKSGLPSDRFSAERTGGSVSTLTIQRTQQEDSAVYLCASSLGTGGDGYTFGSGTRLTVV.

The chain joins TRBV10-3 to TRBJ1-4; D is possibly TRBD1 (6 bases). This CDR3 comprises 14 residues. From germline, CDR1 is ENHRY and CDR2 SYGVKD. Trimming left V 4 bases short and J 3 bases short, with 9 bases between. CDR3 in DNA: TGTGCCATCAGTGGGACAGTTCCTAATGAAAAACTGTTTTTT. It is translated as CAISGTVPNEKLFF.

This clone has just a few counts. V gene TRBV12-5 combines with J gene TRBJ1-5; possible D gene TRBD1, 5 bases. The CDR3 covers 16 residues. From germline, CDR1 is LGHNT and CDR2 FRNRAP. Deletions cut 2 bases from V and 2 bases from J, with 13 bases between. The CDR3 sequence: CASGLNQGGGNQPQHF. The DNA for the CDR3 is TGTGCTAGTGGTTTGAATCAGGGTGGTGGCAATCAGCCCCAGCATTTT.

This chain joins TRBV18 and TRBJ1-1, with 7 bases matching TRBD1. The CDR3 extends over 15 amino acids. The germline gives CDR1 KGHSH, CDR2 LQKENI. Losses at the gene ends were 0 bases for V and 1 base for J; bases not matched to a gene: 2. This chain's CDR3 is CASSPPNRGNTEAFF. The CDR3 nucleotides read TGTGCCAGCTCACCACCAAACAGGGGGAACACTGAAGCTTTCTTT.

This clone turned up a few times. The rearrangement joins TRBV3-1 (or the pseudogene TRBV3-2) to TRBJ2-2; tentatively, D is TRBD2 (5 bases). V lost 0 bases and J 4 bases, leaving 12 bases between the germline ends. From germline, CDR1 is LGHDT and CDR2 YNNKEL (reference sequence). The CDR3 spans 16 residues. The CDR3 reads CASSQDPGLSTGELFF. CDR3 DNA sequence: TGTGCCAGCAGCCAAGATCCAGGACTTAGCACCGGGGAGCTGTTTTTT.

This chain uses TRBV27 with TRBJ1-2, with 7 bases identical to TRBD1. Trimming took 3 bases from V and 2 from J; bases not matched to a gene: 12. CDR3 length: 17 residues. CDR1 and CDR2 (germline): MNHEY, SMNVEV (reference sequence). CDR3 sequence (DNA): TGTGCCAGCAGTTTCTTTCATCCGGGACAGATGAACTATGGCTACACCTTC. Translation: CASSFFHPGQMNYGYTF.

V and J are TRBV6-4 and TRBJ2-3; TRBD1 matches 8 bases. The CDR3 length is 16 residues. After removal of 6 bases from V and 0 bases from J, the junction contained 8 bases not matched to a gene. The germline CDR1 and CDR2 sequences are MRHNA and SNTAGT. In DNA, the CDR3 is TGTGCCAGCAGCCGACAGGGGATCCCTAGCACAGATACGCAGTATTTT. Its translation is CASSRQGIPSTDTQYF.

This clone was seen once. The rearrangement links TRBV18 to TRBJ1-6, with a tentative D call TRBD1 (5 bases). The length of the CDR3 is 17 residues. Germline V gives CDR1 KGHSH, CDR2 LQKENI. Trimming removed 2 bases at V and 6 bases at J, with 17 bases between. This chain's CDR3 is CASSPGAGPSGNSPLHF. In DNA form, the CDR3 reads TGTGCCAGCTCACCAGGGGCGGGACCCTCCGGTAATTCACCCCTCCACTTT.

The rearrangement joins TRBV27 to TRBJ1-2; D is possibly TRBD1 (5 bases). The CDR3 sequence is 12 residues long. Germline V gene data show CDR1 as MNHEY and CDR2 as SMNVEV (reference sequence). Trimming left V 6 bases short and J 7 bases short, with 12 bases between. CDR3 DNA sequence: TGTGCCAGCAGACAGGCGGGGCGTGGCTACACCTTC. Amino acid sequence: CASRQAGRGYTF.